Described below is a single TCR beta chain sequence and its context. These data are taken from a study of control samples from healthy donors and cancer patients. The CDR3 extends over 13 amino acids. Per the germline V gene, CDR1 is GTSNPN and CDR2 is SVGIG (reference sequence). V lost 2 bases, J lost 5 bases, and 10 bases lay in between. This table comes from immunoSEQ multiplex PCR, and its TCRdb copy is limited to in-frame clones, with some not included. Of some 130,000 clones listed, 92% are singletons. Sequenced input: blood. The receptor's source is a woman between 45 and 60 years old in good health. This rearrangement joins TRBV30 to TRBJ1-5; no definite D call. CDR3 region: CAWSSLFDQPQHF. CDR3 in DNA: TGTGCCTGGAGTAGCCTTTTCGATCAGCCCCAGCATTTT.